The 20 T cell receptor beta chains reported below all come from one sample, sequenced in a study of T cells after yellow fever vaccination. TCRdb re-called the 5' RACE reads through MiXCR, storing one row per CDR3 protein. This repertoire shows about 360,000 distinct CDR3 sequences, 6.2% found once; its top ten account for approximately 16%. The source was PBMCs, collected 5 days after the yellow fever booster vaccination. These receptor sequences come from a man between 25 and 39 years old who received the YFV17D yellow fever vaccine.

This CDR3 is CASNQGLAGGKRDEQFF. The CDR3 nucleotides read TGTGCCAGCAACCAGGGACTAGCGGGAGGAAAACGGGATGAGCAGTTCTTC. The chain recombines TRBV6-2 or TRBV6-3 with TRBJ2-1; 15 nucleotides align to TRBD2. The CDR3 sequence is 17 residues long. Per the germline V gene, CDR1 is MNHEY and CDR2 is SVGEGT. V lost 7 bases to trimming and J lost 8 bases; unmatched junction nucleotides: 12.

This clonotype was observed at least ten times. The chain couples TRBV7-9 to TRBJ2-1; possible D gene TRBD2, 5 bases. V lost 1 base, J lost 8 bases, and 9 bases lay in between. This CDR3 has 13 amino acids. Germline CDR1 is SEHNR and CDR2 is FQNEAQ (reference sequence). The CDR3 spells CASSLGRRHEQFF. In DNA form, the CDR3 reads TGTGCCAGCAGCTTAGGACGGAGGCATGAGCAGTTCTTC.

This clonotype appeared many times. This chain connects TRBV10-3 to TRBJ2-1; 8 nucleotides align to TRBD1. Germline V gene lookup returns CDR1 ENHRY and CDR2 SYGVKD. This CDR3 spans 13 amino acids. The junction had 10 bases not matched to a gene; V was cut back by 8 bases and J by 10 bases. The CDR3 DNA reads TGTGCCATCCAGGACAGGGCCGATAGAGAGCAGTTCTTC. Translating it yields CAIQDRADREQFF.

As regards this clonotype: One junction end does not reproduce the germline sequence, and a read error may be involved. In DNA form, the CDR3 reads TGTGCCAGCAGCGTACTAGCGGGTCCCCAGTTGGATATGCAGTATTTT. This encodes CASSVLAGPQLDMQYF. The V gene is TRBV9, the J gene TRBJ2-3; TRBD2 matches 8 bases. Germline V CDR1 and CDR2: SGDLS, YYNGEE. The CDR3 extends over 16 amino acids.

This clonotype was observed at least ten times. This rearrangement joins TRBV5-1 to TRBJ1-1; D unresolved. V lost 2 bases, J lost 1 base, and 6 bases lay in between. The CDR3 loop spans 13 amino acids. Germline assignment: CDR1 SGHRS and CDR2 YFSETQ. The CDR3 nucleotides are TGCGCCAGCAGCTTCACAGCGAACACTGAAGCTTTCTTT. Translating it yields CASSFTANTEAFF.

The chain is built from TRBV10-2 and TRBJ2-7; no firm D call. The CDR3 extends over 14 amino acids. The ends were cut back, 2 bases at V and 6 bases at J, with 14 bases in the middle. Germline assignment: CDR1 WSHSY and CDR2 SAAADI. CDR3 protein: CASSERGKQREQYF. The CDR3 DNA is TGCGCCAGCAGTGAGCGTGGGAAACAGCGCGAGCAGTACTTC.

The chain couples TRBV7-7 to TRBJ2-2, with D unresolved. Trimming took 2 bases from V and 6 from J, leaving 7 bases between them. This CDR3 comprises 13 residues. Germline-derived CDR1 and CDR2 are SSHAT and FNYEAQ (reference sequence). As DNA, the CDR3 is TGTGCCAGCAGCTTAACGATAGCCGGGGAGCTGTTTTTT. Translated: CASSLTIAGELFF.

This clonotype was detected only a few times. Written as DNA, the CDR3 is TGCAGTGCGGATGACAGGAACTATGGCTACACCTTC. Its translation: CSADDRNYGYTF. The chain couples TRBV20-1 to TRBJ1-2; D perhaps matches TRBD1 (6 bases). Germline V lookup: CDR1 DFQATT, CDR2 SNEGSKA (reference sequence). CDR3 length: 12 amino acids. V was trimmed by 6 bases and J by 2 bases, leaving 10 bases between them.

The chain recombines TRBV6-4 with TRBJ2-1; D ambiguous. Germline V gene lookup returns CDR1 MRHNA and CDR2 SNTAGT. Between the trimmed V and J ends, which lost 6 bases and 2 bases, there was a span of 5 bases. CDR3 size: 12 residues. In nucleotides, the CDR3 is TGTGCCAGCAGGCACGCCTACAATGAGCAGTTCTTC. Amino acid sequence: CASRHAYNEQFF.

This clonotype was observed many times. The chain links TRBV3-1 to TRBJ2-3, with a weak D call TRBD2 (5 bases). CDR3 length: 15 amino acids. Trimming cost V 1 base and J 2 bases, with 10 bases left between them. The germline V gene encodes CDR1 LGHDT and CDR2 YNNKEL (reference sequence). The DNA of the CDR3 is TGTGCCAGCAGCCAAGTACTAGAATACACAGATACGCAGTATTTT. Protein product: CASSQVLEYTDTQYF.

This clonotype came up a few times. V usage is TRBV29-1 and J usage is TRBJ2-2; no definite D call. Germline CDR1 is SQVTM and CDR2 is ANQGSEA. The CDR3 has 14 residues. V was pared by 7 bases and J by 6 bases, with 18 bases between. The CDR3 DNA sequence: TGCAGCGCCCGAGAGAAGGCGGCATCCGGGGAGCTGTTTTTT. Amino acids: CSAREKAASGELFF.

Regarding this clonotype: One end of the junction is discordant with germline, which a read error may explain. The DNA of the CDR3 is TGCAGTGCTAGAGATGTGGCCACAGCGGGAGGTATCTTC. This codes for CSARDVATAGGIF. The rearrangement links TRBV20-1 to TRBJ2-1; 9 nucleotides match TRBD2. The V gene's germline CDR1 is DFQATT and CDR2 SNEGSKA (reference sequence). This CDR3 is 13 amino acids long.

The table lists this clonotype with a few counts. The V and J genes are TRBV12-3 or TRBV12-4 and TRBJ2-5; a weak D match, TRBD2 (7 bases). The CDR3 length is 15 residues. V was clipped by 6 bases and J by 2 bases, with 16 bases between them. Here the CDR3 DNA reads TGTGCCAGCAGGGTGGGAGGGGGGCGGCAAGAGACCCAGTACTTC. Translated: CASRVGGGRQETQYF.

In this sample, this clonotype turned up many times. The chain couples TRBV20-1 to TRBJ2-1, with TRBD2 matching over 14 bases. Germline loops: CDR1 DFQATT, CDR2 SNEGSKA (reference sequence). This CDR3 comprises 15 residues. V dropped 0 bases and J dropped 8; count of bases not matched to a gene: 3. The CDR3 here is CSARDGTSGSYEQFF. CDR3 nucleotide sequence: TGCAGTGCTAGAGATGGGACTAGCGGGAGCTATGAGCAGTTCTTC.

This clonotype appeared a few times. The J gene is TRBJ2-1, the V gene TRBV7-2; 10 bases fit TRBD2. Germline CDR1 and CDR2: SGHTA and FQGNSA. With 5 bases clipped from V and 9 bases from J, the junction kept 10 bases outside the gene matches. The CDR3 runs 15 residues. CDR3: CASSPPSGRGFEQFF. CDR3 bases: TGTGCCAGCAGCCCGCCCAGCGGGAGGGGATTTGAGCAGTTCTTC. Complete variable domain (other parts from reference TRBV7-2 and TRBJ2-1): GAGVSQSPSNKVTEKGKDVELRCDPISGHTALYWYRQSLGQGLEFLIYFQGNSAPDKSGLPSDRFSAERTGGSVSTLTIQRTQQEDSAVYLCASSPPSGRGFEQFFGPGTRLTVL.

This clonotype appeared a few times. This chain links TRBV20-1 with TRBJ2-7; D uncertain. Germline V gene lookup returns CDR1 DFQATT and CDR2 SNEGSKA (reference sequence). CDR3 size: 14 residues. V was pared by 3 bases and J by 2 bases, with 14 bases between. CDR3 protein: CSASPLRLPYEQYF. CDR3 DNA: TGCAGTGCTAGCCCCTTACGGCTACCCTACGAGCAGTACTTC.

This clonotype appeared a few times. The chain employs TRBV30 and TRBJ2-1; the match to TRBD2 covers 13 bases. The germline gives CDR1 GTSNPN, CDR2 SVGIG (reference sequence). V lost 5 bases to trimming and J lost 0 bases; unmatched junction nucleotides: 13. This CDR3 is 19 amino acids long. The CDR3 protein is CAWGGGGTSGISSYNEQFF. CDR3 nucleotides: TGTGCCTGGGGCGGGGGGGGGACTAGCGGGATCAGCTCCTACAATGAGCAGTTCTTC.

This clonotype was seen at least ten times. V usage is TRBV12-3 or TRBV12-4 and J usage is TRBJ2-7; 7 positions agree with TRBD1. Trimming cost V 2 bases and J 0 bases; bases outside gene matches: 4. There are 15 residues in the CDR3. The CDR3 DNA is TGTGCCAGCAGTTTAAACAGGGGTTACTCCTACGAGCAGTACTTC. It encodes CASSLNRGYSYEQYF.

There are many counts of this clonotype. The J gene is TRBJ2-1, the V gene TRBV7-6, with D maybe TRBD2 (5 bases). CDR1 and CDR2 from the germline V gene are SGHVS and FNYEAQ. There are 15 residues in the CDR3. V lost 5 bases and J lost 2, with 13 bases in between. In DNA form, the CDR3 reads TGTGCCAGCAGCGACTTCGACGGGACCTACAATGAGCAGTTCTTC. This encodes CASSDFDGTYNEQFF.

J is TRBJ2-1 and V is TRBV5-4, with 7 bases fitting TRBD1. The CDR3 runs 12 residues. The V gene end was trimmed by 5 bases and the J gene end by 8 bases; junction bases not matched to a gene: 4. CDR1 is SGHNT, CDR2 YYREEE, per germline (reference sequence). In DNA, the CDR3 is TGTGCCAGCAGAAACAGGGGCGATGAGCAGTTCTTC. This encodes CASRNRGDEQFF.